The 8 T cell receptor beta chains presented below share a single source sample, sequenced in a study of prognosis after radiotherapy for stage I lung cancer. Starting from genomic DNA, TCR beta CDR3 was amplified through two-round multiplex PCR. First-round PCR amplification was performed with primers specific to each TRBV and TRBJ gene. TCRdb used MiXCR to reprocess the multiplex PCR reads, holding one entry per CDR3 protein. The data show about 15,000 distinct CDR3 sequences, more than 35% seen once. The sample here was PBMCs, taken before or after stereotactic body radiation therapy (not recorded which). Source of these receptors: a donor aged 50 or older with non-small cell lung cancer.

This clonotype has ten or more counts. This sequence joins TRBV20-1 and TRBJ1-1, with D unresolved. V was clipped by 3 bases and J by 1 base, with 18 bases between them. Germline CDR1 is DFQATT and CDR2 is SNEGSKA (reference sequence). The CDR3 is 16 residues long. This CDR3 reads CSARERNRTRNTEAFF. The CDR3 DNA reads TGCAGTGCTAGGGAGAGGAACCGGACTAGGAACACTGAAGCTTTCTTT.

The chain employs TRBV28 and TRBJ2-3, with D tentatively TRBD1 (6 bases). The CDR3 covers 14 residues. Germline CDR1 reads MDHEN; CDR2 reads SYDVKM. V lost 6 bases to trimming and J lost 0 bases, with 10 bases between them. The CDR3 DNA follows: TGTGCCAGCAGCCCTGACAGGAGCACAGATACGCAGTATTTT. Encoded protein: CASSPDRSTDTQYF.

This clonotype was recorded many times. The chain employs TRBV7-3 and TRBJ2-1, with unresolved D. V was cut by 3 bases and J by 7 bases, with 4 bases left in between. Germline CDR1 reads SGHTA; CDR2 reads FQGTGA. This CDR3 region has 11 residues. The CDR3 DNA is TGTGCCAGCAGCTTGGGGAATGAGCAGTTCTTC. It translates to CASSLGNEQFF.

Comments on this clonotype: The junction and the germline gene differ at one end; a read error may be behind it. The rearrangement links TRBV6-1 to TRBJ1-5, with 7 bases that match TRBD1. This CDR3 region has 15 residues. In germline, CDR1 is MNHNS, CDR2 SASEGT. Here the CDR3 DNA reads TGTGCCAGCAGTGACACAGGGGAGAGCAACCAGCCCCAGCATTTT. Protein sequence: CASSDTGESNQPQHF.

To note about this clonotype: This clone may be a read error of a much larger clone one base away. The rearrangement uses TRBV6-9 and TRBJ1-1; perhaps TRBD1 as D (5 bases). Germline CDR1 is MNHGY and CDR2 is SVAAGI. CDR3 size: 14 residues. The CDR3 DNA reads TGCGCCAGCAGTGCAGGGTTGGTGGGCACTGAAGATTTCTTT. Protein sequence: CASSAGLVGTEDFF.

This clonotype was seen repeatedly, ten times or more. The rearrangement links TRBV18 to TRBJ2-1; unclear D gene. This CDR3 has 14 amino acids. Trimming pared 2 bases from V and 3 bases from J, leaving 8 bases between. CDR1 KGHSH and CDR2 LQKENI come from the germline V gene. The DNA of the CDR3 is TGTGCCAGCTCACCAAACGGAAACTACAATGAGCAGTTCTTC. Amino acids: CASSPNGNYNEQFF.

This clonotype was found many times. CDR3 bases: TGTGCCAGCAGTTACGGCAGGGACAGCAATCAGCCCCAGCATTTT. It encodes CASSYGRDSNQPQHF. The V and J genes are TRBV6-9 and TRBJ1-5; the D gene is possibly TRBD1 (5 bases). The CDR3 runs to 15 residues. V was trimmed by 3 bases and J by 1 base, leaving 10 bases between them. Germline CDR1 and CDR2: MNHGY and SVAAGI.

This clonotype has at least ten counts. The V call is TRBV3-1, the J call TRBJ2-2; 14 bases line up with TRBD2. CDR3 length: 17 residues. Germline assignment: CDR1 LGHDT and CDR2 YNNKEL (reference sequence). The junction had 7 bases not matched to a gene; V was cut back by 4 bases and J by 6 bases. CDR3 residues: CASSPRRLAGGPGELFF. The CDR3, as DNA: TGTGCCAGCAGCCCCCGTCGACTAGCGGGGGGGCCCGGGGAGCTGTTTTTT.